This T cell receptor (beta chain) was identified in a study of blood T cell repertoires in COVID-19. For the study at large: Italy, Spain and the United States were the sources of the convalescent and acute COVID-19 samples. T cells, B-cell-depleted T cells, or PBMCs supplied cDNA or gDNA.

Original handling: By means of reference gene primer amplification, nucleated cell counts were estimated. Repertoires were generated with immunoSEQ multiplex PCR, while TCRdb's copy carries only in-frame clones and drops some. The V and J calls and clone size were taken over from that table, and D and trimming were inferred from the DNA. The sample comprises 100,000 to 150,000 clones, roughly 74% of which are singletons, and around 5.5% rests with the top ten. The ends lost 7 bases at V and 2 bases at J; junction bases unmatched: 2. CDR1 SGHRS and CDR2 YFSETQ come from the germline V gene. This CDR3 is built from 15 residues.

This rearrangement joins TRBV5-1 to TRBJ2-2, with TRBD2 matching over 13 bases. The clonotype comes from a man in his 60s with acute or convalescent COVID-19. The source material was peripheral blood. The chain's CDR3 is CASRLAGGNTGELFF. DNA for the CDR3: TGCGCCAGCCGACTAGCGGGGGGTAACACCGGGGAGCTGTTTTTT.